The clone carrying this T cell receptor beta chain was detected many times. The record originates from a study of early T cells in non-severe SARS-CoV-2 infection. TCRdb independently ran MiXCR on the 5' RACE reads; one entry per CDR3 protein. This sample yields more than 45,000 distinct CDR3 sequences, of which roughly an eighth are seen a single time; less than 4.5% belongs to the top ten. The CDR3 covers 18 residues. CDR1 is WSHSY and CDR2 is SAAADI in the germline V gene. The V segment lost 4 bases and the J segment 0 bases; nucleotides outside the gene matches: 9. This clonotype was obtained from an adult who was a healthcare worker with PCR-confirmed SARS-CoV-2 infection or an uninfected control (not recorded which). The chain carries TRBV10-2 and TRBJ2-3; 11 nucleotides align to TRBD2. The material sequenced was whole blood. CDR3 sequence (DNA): TGCGCCAGCAGTGCACCGTCTAGCGGGAGGAAAAGCACAGATACGCAGTATTTT. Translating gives CASSAPSSGRKSTDTQYF.